This record covers a single T cell receptor beta chain. Its antigen is still unknown. These data originate in a study of shared clonotypes between healthy human individuals. At the level of the study: Per-donor plates numbered three CD4 naive, three CD4 memory, two CD8 naive and one CD8 memory. Overall study findings and caveats: Non-shared clonotypes displayed generation probabilities falling below those of clonotypes present in all four donors.

The CDR3 totals 17 residues. Germline V lookup: CDR1 MGHDK, CDR2 SYGVNS. V was trimmed by 4 bases and J by 0 bases, leaving 16 bases between them. Naive-designated CD8 cells lacked CD45RO, were positively enriched for CCR7, and omitted terminally differentiated effector memory CD45RA+ cells. Recent acute infections and vaccinations were absent in the healthy HIV-negative adult donors. Only Caucasian adults living in Nashville, Tennessee served as donors. Assay: immunoSEQ multiplex PCR; the TCRdb copy retains only in-frame clones and omits some. The data show some 2,100,000 clones, more than 85% seen once.

This chain joins TRBV25-1 and TRBJ2-1; perhaps TRBD2 as D (6 bases). This clonotype originated in a man aged 18 to 35 in good health. Some clones in this sample may be carry-over from other donors' samples. The sequencing sample was made of naive CD8+ T cells from PBMCs. CDR3 coding DNA: TGTGCCAGCAGTGCCCGGCCGGGAGCAGACTCCTACAATGAGCAGTTCTTC. It translates to CASSARPGADSYNEQFF.